The 27 T cell receptor beta chains below come from one sample, sequenced in a study of T cell responses to AZD1222 COVID-19 vaccine. Assay used: immunoSEQ multiplex PCR; TCRdb lists only in-frame clones, some missing. The table has about 120,000 clones, about 90% seen once. Sequences were derived from peripheral blood, sampled on day 0 of AZD1222 vaccination. These receptors were taken from an adult in good health.

The count of this clone is one. The CDR3 DNA reads as TGCGCCAGCAGTCAATCGATTGGGGGGAACACTGAAGCTTTCTTT. Translating it yields CASSQSIGGNTEAFF. V and J are TRBV23-1 and TRBJ1-1, with D perhaps TRBD1 (5 bases). TRBV23-1 is filed as an ORF, its function uncertain. This CDR3 has 15 residues. Trimming stripped 0 bases from V and 1 base from J, with 9 bases between.

The chain is built from TRBV7-9 and TRBJ1-1; no definite D call. From germline, CDR1 is SEHNR and CDR2 FQNEAQ (reference sequence). This CDR3 has 16 residues. With 2 bases removed from V and 5 bases from J, the gap between germline ends came to 18 bases. DNA of the CDR3: TGTGCCAGCAGCTTAAGTATCGTGGGAGTGCGGACTGAAGCTTTCTTT. Translating it yields CASSLSIVGVRTEAFF.

V usage is TRBV9 and J usage is TRBJ2-1; 10 positions agree with TRBD2. Germline values: CDR1 SGDLS, CDR2 YYNGEE. V was pared by 0 bases and J by 15 bases, with 9 bases of the junction left unmatched. The CDR3 totals 14 residues. The CDR3 sequence is CASSVDGQAGGVFF. CDR3 DNA sequence: TGTGCCAGCAGCGTAGATGGACAAGCGGGAGGGGTGTTCTTC.

In this sample, this clone turned up once. V usage is TRBV19 and J usage is TRBJ2-7, with 9 bases lining up with TRBD1. Germline CDR1 reads LNHDA; CDR2 reads SQIVND (reference sequence). J gave up 7 bases and V 4 bases, and 2 bases lay outside the gene matches. This CDR3 comprises 12 residues. The CDR3, as DNA: TGTGCCAGTAGTAACAGGGGGCTGGAGCAGTACTTC. Amino acids: CASSNRGLEQYF.

The chain couples TRBV5-1 to TRBJ2-7; a possible D gene is TRBD2 (5 bases). V gave up 5 bases and J gave up 7 bases, with 10 bases separating them. The CDR3 spans 11 residues. From germline, CDR1 is SGHRS and CDR2 YFSETQ. CDR3 protein: CASRYGVEQYF. CDR3 coding DNA: TGCGCCAGCAGGTACGGGGTGGAGCAGTACTTC.

This clone was counted once. V is TRBV5-4 and J is TRBJ2-1; the D gene is possibly TRBD2 (5 bases). V was cut by 4 bases and J by 1 base, with 12 bases left in between. Germline V gives CDR1 SGHNT, CDR2 YYREEE (reference sequence). This CDR3 is built from 15 residues. The CDR3 is CASSPETSSYNEQFF. For the CDR3, the DNA is TGTGCCAGCAGCCCCGAAACTAGTTCCTACAATGAGCAGTTCTTC.

This chain uses TRBV27 with TRBJ2-1; D perhaps matches TRBD1 (6 bases). CDR1 is MNHEY, CDR2 SMNVEV, per germline (reference sequence). Between the trimmed V and J ends, which lost 4 bases and 5 bases, there was a span of 15 bases. The CDR3 runs 15 residues. In DNA, the CDR3 is TGTGCCAGCAGTTCACACAGGGACCCCCACAATGAGCAGTTCTTC. Residues: CASSSHRDPHNEQFF.

The rearrangement links TRBV24-1 to TRBJ2-2; D is ambiguous. Germline CDR1 reads KGHDR; CDR2 reads SFDVKD. CDR3 length equals 12 residues. The ends were cut back, 9 bases at V and 5 bases at J, with 9 bases in the middle. CDR3 nucleotides: TGTGCCACCCAGACCGAAACCGGGGAGCTGTTTTTT. Translation: CATQTETGELFF.

The J gene is TRBJ1-5, the V gene TRBV10-2; 8 positions match TRBD1. Germline V lookup: CDR1 WSHSY, CDR2 SAAADI. The CDR3 contains 13 residues. V gave up 4 bases and J gave up 7 bases; unmatched junction bases: 3. The chain's CDR3 is CASSGQGIQPQHF. Here the CDR3 DNA reads TGCGCCAGCAGTGGACAGGGGATACAGCCCCAGCATTTT.

The chain employs TRBV18 and TRBJ1-1; 8 bases fit TRBD1. Losses at the gene ends were 3 bases for V and 11 bases for J; bases not matched to a gene: 8. CDR3 length: 13 residues. CDR1 and CDR2 (germline): KGHSH, LQKENI. The CDR3 DNA reads as TGTGCCAGCTCACCCCAACAGGGGGGGGAGGCTTTCTTT. Translating gives CASSPQQGGEAFF.

The V and J genes are TRBV6-5 and TRBJ1-1; D call uncertain. This CDR3 contains 14 residues. The V gene's germline CDR1 is MNHEY and CDR2 SVGAGI. The V end was cut by 6 bases, the J end by 7 bases, with 18 bases between. The CDR3 coding sequence is TGTGCCAGCAGCTCCGGGAAACTACCCTTTGAAGCTTTCTTT. This codes for CASSSGKLPFEAFF.

The gene calls are TRBV10-1 and TRBJ2-1; tentatively, D is TRBD1 (6 bases). The CDR3 spans 17 residues. Germline V CDR1 and CDR2: WNHNN, SYGVQD (reference sequence). V was pared by 3 bases and J by 0 bases, with 15 bases between. CDR3 sequence: CASSDSSGASSYNEQFF. CDR3 coding DNA: TGCGCCAGCAGTGACTCCTCAGGGGCGAGCTCCTACAATGAGCAGTTCTTC.

This rearrangement joins TRBV6-5 to TRBJ1-2; no definite D call. The CDR3 is made up of 15 amino acids. Germline loops: CDR1 MNHEY, CDR2 SVGAGI. Trimming shortened V by 2 bases and J by 1 base, and 11 bases separated the two germline ends. The CDR3 region has the DNA TGTGCCAGCAGTTACGACCGCGGAGATAACTATGGCTACACCTTC. Its translation: CASSYDRGDNYGYTF.

This clone was counted once. The chain has TRBV27 and TRBJ1-5; no clear D. The germline V and J ends were trimmed by 4 bases and 3 bases, with 10 bases remaining between them. Per germline, CDR1 MNHEY and CDR2 SMNVEV (reference sequence). This CDR3 is built from 14 residues. DNA for the CDR3: TGTGCCAGCAGTTACCGGGGTTACAATCAGCCCCAGCATTTT. This encodes CASSYRGYNQPQHF.

V gene TRBV28 combines with J gene TRBJ2-3; a weak D match, TRBD2 (6 bases). CDR1 and CDR2 from the germline V gene are MDHEN and SYDVKM. The CDR3 is 16 amino acids. V lost 3 bases, J lost 4 bases, and 17 bases lay in between. The CDR3 DNA is TGTGCCAGCAGTTTCCCAAGACTAGATGGCGCAGATACGCAGTATTTT. Its translation is CASSFPRLDGADTQYF.

The V gene is TRBV7-9, the J gene TRBJ2-1; 9 bases fit TRBD1. The CDR3 runs to 15 residues. Trimming took 3 bases from V and 6 from J; bases not matched to a gene: 6. The germline gives CDR1 SEHNR, CDR2 FQNEAQ (reference sequence). As DNA, the CDR3 is TGTGCCAGCAGCTTGGGACAGGGTTTGTCCAATGAGCAGTTCTTC. It specifies CASSLGQGLSNEQFF.

The genes are TRBV6-2 or TRBV6-3 and TRBJ1-5; weak D call: TRBD1 (6 bases). The V end lost 4 bases, the J end lost 4 bases, and 17 bases lay between the germline ends. This CDR3 region has 16 residues. CDR1 is MNHEY and CDR2 is SVGEGT in the germline V gene. DNA for the CDR3: TGTGCCAGCAGTTGGACTGGACAGCAAACAAATCAGCCCCAGCATTTT. Amino acid sequence: CASSWTGQQTNQPQHF.

The V gene is TRBV11-2, the J gene TRBJ1-2, with TRBD1 matching 8 bases. This CDR3 comprises 15 residues. V lost 5 bases and J lost 7; bases outside the gene matches: 12. From germline, CDR1 is SGHAT and CDR2 FQNNGV. This CDR3 is CASSLNSDRGGGYTF. The CDR3 DNA follows: TGTGCCAGCAGCCTTAACAGTGACAGGGGCGGTGGCTACACCTTC.

V is TRBV7-9 and J is TRBJ1-3; tentatively, D is TRBD1 (5 bases). The V gene lost 5 bases and the J gene lost 4 bases, with 15 bases spanning the gap. Germline lookup yields CDR1 SEHNR and CDR2 FQNEAQ (reference sequence). This CDR3 is built from 15 residues. The DNA of the CDR3 is TGTGCCAGCAGCCCGCGACGGGACCTGGGAAACACCATATATTTT. Translation gives CASSPRRDLGNTIYF.

The J gene is TRBJ2-5, the V gene TRBV16; D gene ambiguous. Germline V gene sequence: CDR1 KGHSY, CDR2 FQNENV. CDR3 length equals 13 residues. V lost 5 bases, J lost 5 bases, and 12 bases lay in between. CDR3 loop: CASSLAWDETQYF. CDR3 sequence (DNA): TGTGCCAGCAGCTTGGCGTGGGATGAGACCCAGTACTTC.

The rearrangement uses TRBV28 and TRBJ1-1; a weak D match, TRBD1 (5 bases). The V and J ends lost 6 bases and 10 bases respectively, with 15 bases between them. The CDR3 totals 12 residues. CDR1 and CDR2 (germline): MDHEN, SYDVKM. CDR3 nucleotides: TGTGCCAGCAGCTCTTCGGACACTAGAGCTTTCTTT. Translation: CASSSSDTRAFF.

V gene TRBV7-8 combines with J gene TRBJ2-2; TRBD2 agrees at 10 bases. The J segment lost 7 bases and the V segment lost 0 bases, leaving 8 bases of the junction unmatched. CDR3 length: 17 residues. Germline CDR1 SGHVS, CDR2 FQNEAQ. The CDR3 DNA follows: TGTGCCAGCAGCTTAGCGAGGCTAGCGGGAGTTGACGGGGAGCTGTTTTTT. Its translation: CASSLARLAGVDGELFF.

The CDR3 DNA reads as TGTGCCAGCGCCGCTGGCGGGAGCTACAATGAGCAGTTCTTC. Translated, it gives CASAAGGSYNEQFF. The chain recombines TRBV10-3 with TRBJ2-1, with 7 bases that match TRBD2. The V gene end was trimmed by 10 bases and the J gene end by 3 bases; junction bases not matched to a gene: 9. The CDR3 is 14 residues long. The V gene's germline CDR1 is ENHRY and CDR2 SYGVKD.

This clone was counted a single time. The chain combines TRBV2 with TRBJ2-7, with TRBD1 matching 8 bases. The J call is in doubt because the DNA end fits TRBJ2-1 better. CDR1 SNHLY and CDR2 FYNNEI come from the germline V gene. The CDR3 covers 15 residues. CDR3 region: CASSYTGQVRVEQFF. The CDR3, as DNA: TGTGCCAGCAGTTATACGGGACAGGTACGCGTTGAGCAGTTCTTC.

This clone is a singleton in its sample. The chain couples TRBV9 to TRBJ2-5; the D gene is possibly TRBD2 (5 bases). V was trimmed by 0 bases and J by 3 bases, leaving 9 bases between them. The germline V gene has CDR1 SGDLS and CDR2 YYNGEE. The CDR3 runs 14 residues. The CDR3 sequence is CASSVGSGKETQYF. Here the CDR3 DNA reads TGTGCCAGCAGCGTAGGATCGGGGAAAGAGACCCAGTACTTC.

V gene TRBV7-9 combines with J gene TRBJ2-3; D call uncertain. With 2 bases removed from V and 0 bases from J, the gap between germline ends came to 12 bases. The CDR3 runs 16 residues. Germline CDR1 is SEHNR and CDR2 is FQNEAQ (reference sequence). The CDR3 DNA reads TGTGCCAGCAGCTTATTCCCTGATACTAGCACAGATACGCAGTATTTT. Protein sequence: CASSLFPDTSTDTQYF.

V and J are TRBV19 and TRBJ2-7; D ambiguous. Trimming stripped 6 bases from V and 7 bases from J, with 13 bases between. Germline CDR1 is LNHDA and CDR2 is SQIVND (reference sequence). There are 12 residues in the CDR3. The CDR3 DNA follows: TGTGCCAGTAGCCCTCCCGGACGGGAGCAGTACTTC. Translated: CASSPPGREQYF.